These T cell receptor beta chains were read from a single sample in a study of T cells in Graves' hyperthyroidism and ophthalmopathy. One entry per CDR3 protein results from TCRdb running MiXCR on the multiplex PCR reads. The sample includes about 500,000 distinct CDR3 sequences, more than 15% of them seen just once. The sample consisted of blood. Receptors were obtained from a woman younger than 30 with Graves' ophthalmopathy. Each CDR3 is given with its conserved first and last residue. A D gene is named only where the DNA matches it firmly. Some rows have no size entry. The others give once, few or many, or a class for an expanded clone.

V	size	J	D	DNA	CDR3
TRBV29-1	few	TRBJ1-1	NA	TGCAGCGTTCACCCAGACCCTGAAGCTTTCTTT	CSVHPDPEAFF
TRBV10-3	many	TRBJ2-7	NA	TGTGCCATCAGTGACCCTCGGGCTAGCGTCTCCTACGAGCAGTACTTC	CAISDPRASVSYEQYF
TRBV2	many	TRBJ1-6	NA	TGTGCCAGCCAAACCCGGGGAAACGCGAATTCACCCCTCCACTTT	CASQTRGNANSPLHF
TRBV28	NA	TRBJ2-7	TRBD2	TGTGCCAGCAGTTCCCCCGGGACTAGCGGGATCGGCTACGAGCAGTACTTC	CASSSPGTSGIGYEQYF
TRBV28	NA	TRBJ1-5	TRBD1	TGTGCCAGCAGACATGGACAGGGGTGGCAGCCCCAGCATTTT	CASRHGQGWQPQHF
TRBV6-1	many	TRBJ1-1	NA	TGTGCCAGCAGTGATGAGGGGGGATTCACTGAAGCTTTCTTT	CASSDEGGFTEAFF
TRBV7-9	many	TRBJ1-1	NA	TGTGCCAGCAGCTTGTGGGATGGGAACACTGAAGCTTTCTTT	CASSLWDGNTEAFF
TRBV28	NA	TRBJ1-2	TRBD1	TGTGCCAGCAGTCGGGACAGGGAGGGTTATGGCTACACCTTC	CASSRDREGYGYTF
TRBV7-6	many	TRBJ2-5	NA	TGTGCCAGCAGCCTACCGCCCCAAGAGACCCAGTACTTC	CASSLPPQETQYF
TRBV28	few	TRBJ1-4	NA	TGTGCCAGCAGTCCCGGGACGGGAGAAAGTAATGAAAAACTGTTTTTT	CASSPGTGESNEKLFF
TRBV19	NA	TRBJ1-2	NA	TGTGCCAGTAGAGGACAGTCTAGTGGCTACACCTTC	CASRGQSSGYTF
TRBV20-1	few	TRBJ2-7	TRBD2	TGCAGTGCTAGGAGCGGGGGGGAATCGTACGAGCAGTACTTC	CSARSGGESYEQYF
TRBV6-2/TRBV6-3	once	TRBJ2-3	NA	TGTGCCAGCAGTTACCCCCCAAGCACAGATACGCAGTATTTT	CASSYPPSTDTQYF
TRBV7-3	many	TRBJ2-1	TRBD2	TGTGCCAGCAGCTTAATAGGGGACGGGGAGGGGAATGAGCAGTTCTTC	CASSLIGDGEGNEQFF
TRBV27	NA	TRBJ2-7	NA	TGTGCCAGCGGTAGGGTCGAGCAGTACTTC	CASGRVEQYF
TRBV19	NA	TRBJ2-3	NA	TGTGCCAGTACCGCACGGGCGAGCACAGATACGCAGTATTTT	CASTARASTDTQYF
TRBV18	many	TRBJ1-3	NA	TGTGCCAGCTCACCTTCACAGTCCTCTGGAAACACCATATATTTT	CASSPSQSSGNTIYF
TRBV3-1	many	TRBJ1-2	NA	TGTGCCAGCAGCCAAGATGGGGCAGGGTATGGCTACACCTTC	CASSQDGAGYGYTF
TRBV20-1	NA	TRBJ2-1	TRBD2	TGCAGTGCTAGAGATCTGGGGTTTTCAGGGAGCGGGGGGCCCGAAGACTACAATGAGCAGTTCTTC	CSARDLGFSGSGGPEDYNEQFF
TRBV19	few	TRBJ2-1	TRBD2	TGTGCCAGTAGTATAGAGGCTAGCGGGGGGGCTTACAATGAGCAGTTCTTC	CASSIEASGGAYNEQFF
TRBV7-2	many	TRBJ1-5	TRBD1	TGTGCCAGCAGCCTGACAGGGGGCGGGCGCAATCAGCCCCAGCATTTT	CASSLTGGGRNQPQHF
TRBV20-1	NA	TRBJ2-1	TRBD2	TGCAGTGCTAGGCCGGGACTAGCGGGGGGGTACAATGAGCAGTTCTTC	CSARPGLAGGYNEQFF
TRBV20-1	many	TRBJ2-1	TRBD2	TGCAGTGCTACCCGGGGGGTTAATGAGCAGTTCTTC	CSATRGVNEQFF
TRBV2	many	TRBJ1-2	NA	TGTGCCAGCAGGGACAGTCCCCTCCGACCCTATGGCTACACCTTC	CASRDSPLRPYGYTF
TRBV27	NA	TRBJ1-6	NA	TGTGCCAGCAGTTTTAGTGGGGGAGTTTCACCCCTCCACTTT	CASSFSGGVSPLHF
TRBV30	many	TRBJ1-3	TRBD1	TGTGCCTGGAGGACTCGGACAGGTTCTGGAAACACCATATATTTT	CAWRTRTGSGNTIYF
TRBV27	NA	TRBJ2-1	NA	TGTGCCAGCAGCTGGGGGACTCACAATGAGCAGTTCTTC	CASSWGTHNEQFF
TRBV20-1	many	TRBJ2-3	NA	TGCAGTGCTATGTGGGGGGACGGAGATACGCAGTATTTT	CSAMWGDGDTQYF
TRBV5-1	many	TRBJ1-1	NA	TGCGCCAGCAGCTTGGAGGGGGGTTCGAACACTGAAGCTTTCTTT	CASSLEGGSNTEAFF
TRBV20-1	many	TRBJ1-1	TRBD1	TGCAGTGCTGGGACAGGCGAAGCTTTCTTT	CSAGTGEAFF
TRBV20-1	few	TRBJ1-2	TRBD1	TGCAGTGCCGAGGACAGGGGCTATGGCTACACCTTC	CSAEDRGYGYTF